A single sample gave rise to the 9 T cell receptor beta chains below, sequenced in a study of cytomegalovirus exposure and HLA in healthy donors. Amplification used 60 Vbeta primers and 13 Jbeta primers. Sequencing was performed with immunoSEQ multiplex PCR; in TCRdb, only in-frame clones are kept and a portion is missing. The sample has approximately 140,000 clones, about 64% seen once; the top ten hold approximately 7%. The sample was PBMCs. Receptors originate from an older woman in good health and CMV-seropositive.

This sequence joins TRBV9 and TRBJ2-3, with 11 bases fitting TRBD1. CDR3 length equals 16 residues. Per germline, CDR1 SGDLS and CDR2 YYNGEE. Trimming removed 1 base from V and 4 bases from J; junction bases left unmatched: 5. CDR3 amino acids: CASSVQGQGAADTQYF. As DNA, the CDR3 is TGTGCCAGCAGCGTACAAGGACAGGGGGCTGCAGATACGCAGTATTTT.

The V and J genes are TRBV25-1 and TRBJ2-5, with 7 bases aligning to TRBD2. CDR1 and CDR2 (germline): MGHDK, SYGVNS. J was trimmed by 2 bases and V by 2 bases; bases with no gene match: 2. There are 14 residues in the CDR3. The CDR3 loop is CASSEPAGQETQYF. The CDR3 DNA reads as TGTGCCAGCAGTGAACCAGCGGGACAAGAGACCCAGTACTTC.

The chain couples TRBV30 to TRBJ1-1, with 8 bases lining up with TRBD1. This CDR3 has 12 residues. In germline, CDR1 is GTSNPN, CDR2 SVGIG (reference sequence). The trim removed 7 bases at V and 1 base at J, leaving 2 bases unmatched. The DNA for the CDR3 is TGTGCCTCGGACAGGGCGAACACTGAAGCTTTCTTT. As protein: CASDRANTEAFF.

This clone was found once. The chain joins TRBV2 to TRBJ1-1, with D possibly matching TRBD1 (6 bases). CDR3 length equals 12 residues. The V end lost 4 bases, the J end lost 11 bases, and 14 bases lay between the germline ends. The germline V gene has CDR1 SNHLY and CDR2 FYNNEI. This CDR3 reads CASSAQGNEAFF. The CDR3 bases are TGTGCCAGCAGTGCCCAGGGGAACGAGGCTTTCTTT.

V is TRBV4-3 and J is TRBJ2-7; 12 positions agree with TRBD1. V trimming: 5 bases; J trimming: 4 bases; junction bases outside the gene matches: 6. Looked up from germline, CDR1 is LGHNA and CDR2 is YSLEER. This CDR3 region has 15 residues. The CDR3 DNA reads TGCGCCAGCAGCGGCCGGGACAGGGGGCCGTACGAGCAGTACTTC. Translation: CASSGRDRGPYEQYF.

The chain combines TRBV5-4 with TRBJ2-2; the D gene is possibly TRBD2 (6 bases). The CDR3 contains 15 residues. The V and J ends lost 2 bases and 3 bases respectively, with 11 bases between them. Germline CDR1 and CDR2: SGHNT and YYREEE (reference sequence). CDR3 protein: CASSLTGEDTGELFF. The CDR3 nucleotides are TGTGCCAGCAGCTTAACGGGAGAGGACACCGGGGAGCTGTTTTTT.

This chain connects TRBV2 to TRBJ1-1; no clear D gene. Per germline, CDR1 SNHLY and CDR2 FYNNEI. CDR3 size: 13 residues. Between the trimmed V and J ends, which lost 6 bases and 2 bases, there was a span of 10 bases. CDR3 protein: CASRVDINTEAFF. CDR3 DNA sequence: TGTGCCAGCAGAGTAGATATAAACACTGAAGCTTTCTTT.

This clone was counted between two and nine times. The chain combines TRBV28 with TRBJ2-7; 7 nucleotides line up with TRBD1. The CDR3 is made up of 14 amino acids. V gave up 3 bases and J gave up 5 bases; unmatched junction bases: 7. The germline CDR1 and CDR2 sequences are MDHEN and SYDVKM. The CDR3 region has the DNA TGTGCCAGCAGTTTGGCCGGACAGGCGGACGAGCAGTACTTC. Protein: CASSLAGQADEQYF.

This sequence joins TRBV10-3 and TRBJ2-3; the D is unclear. The length of the CDR3 is 16 residues. Germline loops: CDR1 ENHRY, CDR2 SYGVKD. Trimming removed 0 bases from V and 0 bases from J, with 10 bases in between. The CDR3 sequence is CAISESLAASTDTQYF. DNA for the CDR3: TGTGCCATCAGTGAGTCCTTGGCGGCTAGCACAGATACGCAGTATTTT.